These T cell receptor beta chains were read from a single sample in a study of blood T cell repertoires in COVID-19. Libraries were prepared by immunoSEQ multiplex PCR; TCRdb keeps only in-frame clonotypes and omits some of them. Of 150,000 or so clones listed, around 84% are singletons. Specimen: peripheral blood. All receptors derive from a woman aged 50 to 60 with acute or convalescent COVID-19. CDR3s include the opening cysteine and the closing phenylalanine or tryptophan. The order of the fields is V gene, J gene, D gene, clone size, CDR3 protein, CDR3 DNA. The D gene is left open where the match is weak. Clone size is stated in some rows and not others, as once, few, many or a class when expanded.

TRBV6-6	TRBJ2-7	NA	NA	CASTSGGGRAGEQYF	TGTGCCAGCACCTCAGGTGGCGGACGGGCGGGCGAGCAGTACTTC
TRBV29-1	TRBJ2-2	NA	NA	CSVSTGFPTGELFF	TGCAGCGTGAGCACAGGGTTTCCGACCGGGGAGCTGTTTTTT
TRBV5-6	TRBJ2-7	TRBD1	NA	CASSSNRDSYEQYF	TGTGCCAGCAGCTCAAACCGGGACAGCTACGAGCAGTACTTC
TRBV18	TRBJ1-1	NA	NA	CASSPGFQGHTEAFF	TGTGCCAGCTCACCAGGGTTTCAGGGACATACTGAAGCTTTCTTT
TRBV4-3	TRBJ1-1	NA	NA	CASSQDYRNTEAFF	TGCGCCAGCAGCCAAGATTATAGGAACACTGAAGCTTTCTTT
TRBV4-2	TRBJ2-1	TRBD2	NA	CASSDISGRVYNEQFF	TGTGCCAGCAGCGACATTAGCGGGAGGGTTTACAATGAGCAGTTCTTC
TRBV10-3	TRBJ1-6	NA	NA	CAISERVNSPLHF	TGTGCCATCAGTGAACGGGTTAATTCACCCCTCCACTTT
TRBV21-1	TRBJ1-4	NA	NA	CARRQGTTTNEKLFF	TGTGCCAGGCGACAGGGGACAACAACTAATGAAAAACTGTTTTTT
TRBV12-5	TRBJ2-7	NA	NA	CASGFLGPYEQYF	TGTGCTAGTGGTTTCTTGGGGCCCTACGAGCAGTACTTC
TRBV6-6	TRBJ1-6	TRBD1	few	CASSSTGGYNSPLHF	TGTGCCAGCAGTTCGACAGGGGGCTATAATTCACCCCTCCACTTT
TRBV19	TRBJ1-6	TRBD1	NA	CASSVTGENSPLHF	TGTGCCAGTAGTGTGACAGGGGAGAATTCACCCCTCCACTTT
TRBV5-4	TRBJ2-7	TRBD2	NA	CAIPGRGSSGGPSSYEQYF	TGTGCCATCCCGGGCAGGGGCTCTAGCGGGGGGCCGAGCTCCTACGAGCAGTACTTC
TRBV7-2	TRBJ2-7	NA	NA	CASSLSKGRNEQYF	TGTGCCAGCAGCTTAAGTAAGGGGCGCAACGAGCAGTACTTC
TRBV5-4	TRBJ1-1	NA	NA	CASSPYPGHTNTEAFF	TGTGCCAGCAGCCCTTATCCGGGACACACGAACACTGAAGCTTTCTTT
TRBV6-2/TRBV6-3	TRBJ2-7	TRBD1	NA	CASSSGQGLRYEQYF	TGTGCCAGCAGTTCGGGACAGGGGCTTCGGTACGAGCAGTACTTC
TRBV28	TRBJ2-7	NA	NA	CAHRENNEQYF	TGTGCTCACCGGGAGAATAACGAGCAGTACTTC
TRBV3-1/TRBV3-2	TRBJ1-1	NA	NA	CASSQFPQADRKNTEAFF	TGTGCCAGCAGCCAATTCCCCCAGGCGGACAGAAAGAACACTGAAGCTTTCTTT
TRBV6-6	TRBJ1-2	NA	NA	CASSYPAGGGYGYTF	TGTGCCAGCAGTTACCCGGCGGGGGGCGGTTATGGCTACACCTTC
TRBV30	TRBJ2-1	NA	NA	CAWSPGLPNNEQFF	TGTGCCTGGAGTCCAGGTCTTCCGAACAATGAGCAGTTCTTC
TRBV13	TRBJ2-5	NA	NA	CASSPPRAQETQYF	TGTGCCAGCAGCCCCCCGAGGGCCCAAGAGACCCAGTACTTC
TRBV6-1	TRBJ2-7	TRBD1	NA	CASSEMDRSYEQYF	TGTGCCAGCAGTGAAATGGACAGGTCCTACGAGCAGTACTTC
TRBV3-1/TRBV3-2	TRBJ1-2	NA	NA	CASSQSGRGYYGYTF	TGTGCCAGCAGCCAGTCGGGCAGGGGATACTATGGCTACACCTTC
TRBV27	TRBJ2-3	NA	NA	CASVSVSTDTQYF	TGTGCCAGCGTCTCCGTCTCCACAGATACGCAGTATTTT
TRBV5-5	TRBJ1-2	TRBD1	NA	CASTTTGGNYGYTF	TGTGCCAGCACGACTACAGGGGGCAACTATGGCTACACCTTC
TRBV7-2	TRBJ2-3	NA	NA	CASSPSDPPWTQYF	TGTGCCAGCAGCCCGAGCGACCCCCCGTGGACGCAGTATTTT
TRBV2	TRBJ2-7	NA	NA	CASSEQRASYEQYF	TGTGCCAGCAGTGAACAGCGGGCCTCCTACGAGCAGTACTTC
TRBV2	TRBJ1-1	NA	NA	CASSITYGDTEAFF	TGTGCCAGCAGCATCACTTACGGAGACACTGAAGCTTTCTTT
TRBV19	TRBJ2-5	NA	NA	CASSIDIQETQYF	TGTGCCAGTAGTATAGATATACAAGAGACCCAGTACTTC
TRBV6-6	TRBJ2-3	TRBD2	NA	CASSYKAGGGGDTQYF	TGTGCCAGCAGTTACAAAGCGGGAGGTGGAGGAGATACGCAGTATTTT
TRBV6-5	TRBJ1-2	TRBD1	NA	CASTTGDRVYGYTF	TGTGCCAGCACCACCGGGGACAGGGTCTATGGCTACACCTTC
TRBV19	TRBJ1-4	NA	NA	CASRRGSTPTNEKLFF	TGTGCCAGTCGGAGAGGGTCAACACCAACTAATGAAAAACTGTTTTTT
TRBV19	TRBJ1-6	NA	NA	CASTREGRSPLHF	TGTGCCAGTACCCGGGAAGGGCGTTCACCCCTCCACTTT
TRBV12-3/TRBV12-4	TRBJ2-1	NA	NA	CASSLYRDGEQFF	TGTGCCAGCAGTTTATACAGGGACGGAGAGCAGTTCTTC
TRBV5-1	TRBJ1-5	TRBD1	NA	CASSLGQGRNQPQHF	TGCGCCAGCAGTCTAGGACAGGGGAGGAATCAGCCCCAGCATTTT
TRBV19	TRBJ2-5	NA	once	CASSIEFLGRGQETQYF	TGTGCCAGTAGTATCGAATTTTTGGGGCGGGGTCAAGAGACCCAGTACTTC
TRBV15	TRBJ2-3	TRBD1	once	CATSRATSTGGLTDTQYF	TGTGCCACCAGCAGAGCCACGAGTACAGGGGGCCTCACAGATACGCAGTATTTT
TRBV21-1	TRBJ2-1	NA	NA	CASRPGRTAYNEQFF	TGTGCCAGCAGACCCGGGAGGACGGCCTACAATGAGCAGTTCTTC
TRBV11-2	TRBJ1-5	NA	NA	CASSLDVGGNQPQHF	TGTGCCAGCAGCTTAGATGTGGGCGGGAATCAGCCCCAGCATTTT
TRBV7-6	TRBJ2-1	TRBD2	NA	CASSLEVAGGSYNEQFF	TGTGCCAGCAGCTTAGAAGTAGCGGGAGGGTCGTACAATGAGCAGTTCTTC
TRBV27	TRBJ1-3	NA	NA	CASSLTGTFSGNTIYF	TGTGCCAGCAGTTTAACAGGGACCTTCTCTGGAAACACCATATATTTT
TRBV4-2	TRBJ2-4	TRBD2	NA	CASTPRAGGPKNIQYF	TGTGCCAGCACCCCTCGAGCGGGGGGGCCGAAGAACATTCAGTACTTC
TRBV6-2/TRBV6-3	TRBJ2-1	NA	NA	CASSYSWVDRADEQFF	TGTGCCAGCAGTTACTCTTGGGTGGATAGAGCGGATGAGCAGTTCTTC
TRBV2	TRBJ2-1	TRBD2	NA	CASSEGLAGTEFF	TGTGCCAGCAGTGAAGGACTAGCGGGTACGGAGTTCTTC
TRBV28	TRBJ1-4	TRBD1	NA	CASSSPTGWATNEKLFF	TGTGCCAGCAGTTCACCGACAGGGTGGGCAACTAATGAAAAACTGTTTTTT
TRBV6-2/TRBV6-3	TRBJ2-1	TRBD2	NA	CASSRGLVARNEQFF	TGTGCCAGCAGTCGCGGACTAGTAGCCAGGAATGAGCAGTTCTTC
TRBV6-5	TRBJ2-1	TRBD2	NA	CASRGLAGSDEQFF	TGTGCCAGCAGGGGACTAGCGGGGAGTGATGAGCAGTTCTTC
TRBV7-2	TRBJ1-1	NA	NA	CASSLGPLSTEAFF	TGTGCCAGCAGCTTAGGCCCCCTGAGCACTGAAGCTTTCTTT
TRBV5-5	TRBJ2-5	TRBD2	once	CASSSDVGGYVAQYF	TGTGCCAGCAGCAGTGATGTGGGGGGGTACGTGGCCCAGTACTTC
TRBV10-3	TRBJ1-3	NA	NA	CAISDTGISGNTIYF	TGTGCCATCAGTGATACAGGGATTTCTGGAAACACCATATATTTT
TRBV10-3	TRBJ2-7	TRBD1	NA	CAITPGQGTYEQYF	TGTGCCATCACTCCGGGACAGGGGACCTACGAGCAGTACTTC
TRBV27	TRBJ2-3	NA	NA	CASSFGGAGDTQYF	TGTGCCAGCAGTTTCGGTGGGGCTGGGGATACGCAGTATTTT
TRBV27	TRBJ1-2	NA	NA	CASSPTGGTSTF	TGTGCCAGCAGTCCCACGGGCGGGACCTCCACCTTC
TRBV7-8	TRBJ1-2	NA	NA	CASSRTVNYGYTF	TGTGCCAGCAGCCGTACAGTAAACTATGGCTACACCTTC
TRBV3-1/TRBV3-2	TRBJ1-5	NA	NA	CASSQGHPRNQPQHF	TGTGCCAGCAGCCAGGGCCACCCCCGCAATCAGCCCCAGCATTTT
TRBV28	TRBJ2-7	NA	NA	CASLTPQGTVHYEQYF	TGTGCCAGCCTTACCCCCCAGGGTACAGTCCACTACGAGCAGTACTTC